These T cell receptor beta chains were read from a single sample in a study of shared clonotypes between healthy human individuals. The protocol was immunoSEQ multiplex PCR, while the TCRdb copy is restricted to in-frame clones and leaves out a portion. The sample has some 2,000,000 clones, less than 95% seen once. Input material: naive CD8+ T cells sorted from blood. These receptors were taken from a man between 18 and 29 years old in good health. Both conserved end residues are part of each CDR3. D genes are given only for firm matches. A clone size is listed for some rows: how often the clone was seen (once, few, many), or a class if it is expanded.

V: TRBV15; size: -; D: TRBD1; J: TRBJ2-3; CDR3: CATSGPDRGLTDTQYF; DNA: TGTGCCACCAGCGGTCCGGACAGGGGACTCACAGATACGCAGTATTTT
V: TRBV29-1; size: -; D: -; J: TRBJ2-1; CDR3: CSVERGDLDNEQFF; DNA: TGCAGCGTTGAACGAGGAGACCTGGACAATGAGCAGTTCTTC
V: TRBV28; size: -; D: -; J: TRBJ2-7; CDR3: CASSLSRTGRWVDHEQYF; DNA: TGTGCCAGCAGTTTGTCACGCACAGGGAGATGGGTTGACCACGAGCAGTACTTC
V: TRBV6-1; size: -; D: -; J: TRBJ1-1; CDR3: CASLSGYTEAFF; DNA: TGTGCCAGCCTTTCGGGATACACTGAAGCTTTCTTT
V: TRBV19; size: -; D: -; J: TRBJ2-2; CDR3: CASSSFKVEDGELFF; DNA: TGTGCCAGTAGTAGTTTTAAGGTTGAGGATGGGGAGCTGTTTTTT
V: TRBV19; size: -; D: TRBD2; J: TRBJ2-7; CDR3: CASSITGGAYEQYF; DNA: TGTGCCAGTAGTATCACGGGGGGTGCCTACGAGCAGTACTTC
V: TRBV13; size: -; D: TRBD1; J: TRBJ2-7; CDR3: CASSLEGAPSYEQYF; DNA: TGTGCCAGCAGCTTAGAGGGGGCACCCTCCTACGAGCAGTACTTC
V: TRBV27; size: -; D: -; J: TRBJ2-1; CDR3: CASSLSGTYNEQFF; DNA: TGTGCCAGCAGTTTATCTGGGACCTACAATGAGCAGTTCTTC
V: TRBV28; size: once; D: TRBD1; J: TRBJ2-7; CDR3: CASSFKGQGAYEQYF; DNA: TGTGCCAGCAGTTTTAAGGGACAGGGTGCCTACGAGCAGTACTTC
V: TRBV4-1; size: -; D: -; J: TRBJ2-7; CDR3: CASSPDSGSYEQYF; DNA: TGCGCCAGCAGCCCAGACTCGGGATCCTACGAGCAGTACTTC
V: TRBV7-8; size: -; D: TRBD2; J: TRBJ2-1; CDR3: CASSWTSGELNEQFF; DNA: TGTGCCAGCAGCTGGACTAGCGGAGAACTCAATGAGCAGTTCTTC
V: TRBV7-2; size: -; D: -; J: TRBJ2-5; CDR3: CIRFGTVQETQYF; DNA: TGCATACGTTTTGGGACGGTACAAGAGACCCAGTACTTC
V: TRBV9; size: -; D: TRBD2; J: TRBJ2-7; CDR3: CASSVGVGTSYEQYF; DNA: TGTGCCAGCAGCGTAGGGGTAGGGACTAGCTACGAGCAGTACTTC
V: TRBV29-1; size: -; D: -; J: TRBJ2-7; CDR3: CSVRDNPYEQYF; DNA: TGCAGCGTCCGGGACAACCCCTACGAGCAGTACTTC
V: TRBV7-9; size: -; D: TRBD2; J: TRBJ2-1; CDR3: CASSSLAGALWNEQFF; DNA: TGTGCCAGCAGCTCGCTAGCGGGGGCGTTATGGAATGAGCAGTTCTTC
V: TRBV4-1; size: -; D: TRBD1; J: TRBJ1-1; CDR3: CASSPTGGTEAFF; DNA: TGCGCCAGCAGCCCGACAGGGGGCACTGAAGCTTTCTTT
V: TRBV7-9; size: -; D: -; J: TRBJ1-1; CDR3: CASRRGDTEAFF; DNA: TGTGCCAGCAGGAGGGGTGACACTGAAGCTTTCTTT
V: TRBV5-4; size: -; D: TRBD2; J: TRBJ2-7; CDR3: CASSRTSGTLPGYEQYF; DNA: TGTGCCAGCAGTCGGACTAGCGGGACCCTCCCGGGGTACGAGCAGTACTTC
V: TRBV5-6; size: -; D: -; J: TRBJ2-5; CDR3: CASSLASETQYF; DNA: TGTGCCAGCAGCTTGGCATCCGAGACCCAGTACTTC
V: TRBV7-9; size: -; D: -; J: TRBJ2-1; CDR3: CASSPETSTYNEQFF; DNA: TGTGCCAGCAGCCCAGAGACTAGTACCTACAATGAGCAGTTCTTC
V: TRBV5-8; size: -; D: TRBD1; J: TRBJ1-1; CDR3: CASSLQGGTEAFF; DNA: TGTGCCAGCAGCTTGCAGGGGGGCACTGAAGCTTTCTTT
V: TRBV28; size: -; D: -; J: TRBJ2-5; CDR3: CASSPPGTETQYF; DNA: TGTGCCAGCAGTCCTCCTGGTACGGAGACCCAGTACTTC
V: TRBV11-2; size: -; D: -; J: TRBJ1-3; CDR3: CASSLDHAREAGNTIYF; DNA: TGTGCCAGCAGCTTAGATCACGCCAGGGAGGCAGGAAACACCATATATTTT
V: TRBV19; size: -; D: -; J: TRBJ1-2; CDR3: CASNKNTYGTAANYGYTF; DNA: TGTGCCAGTAACAAAAACACCTACGGAACAGCGGCTAACTATGGCTACACCTTC
V: TRBV6-5; size: -; D: TRBD1; J: TRBJ2-5; CDR3: CASRTGEGGETQYF; DNA: TGTGCCAGCAGAACAGGGGAAGGAGGCGAGACCCAGTACTTC
V: TRBV28; size: -; D: -; J: TRBJ2-7; CDR3: CASSSAGSSYEQYF; DNA: TGTGCCAGCAGTTCTGCGGGCTCCTCCTACGAGCAGTACTTC